The sequence of this T cell receptor (beta chain) was determined in a study of T cell responses to AZD1222 COVID-19 vaccine. Regarding the study as a whole: Scientists sampled the repertoires only once the peak T cell response had passed. Donors were chiefly white British, with a greater number of females, and clonal diversity was perhaps underestimated.

As concerns this clone: The target antigen is unknown.

Repertoires were generated with immunoSEQ multiplex PCR, while TCRdb's copy carries only in-frame clones and drops some. The data contain around 180,000 clones, approximately 94% of them singletons. The TCR originated in an adult in good health. The material was peripheral blood, obtained on day 0 of AZD1222 vaccination.

CDR3 amino acids: CASSYSTSGAYEQYF. The CDR3 DNA is TGTGCCAGCAGTTACTCGACTAGCGGCGCCTACGAGCAGTACTTC. The rearrangement links TRBV6-5 to TRBJ2-7, with 9 nucleotides matching TRBD2. The CDR3 covers 15 residues. Germline V gene sequence: CDR1 MNHEY, CDR2 SVGAGI. V was pared by 0 bases and J by 2 bases, with 2 bases of the junction left unmatched.